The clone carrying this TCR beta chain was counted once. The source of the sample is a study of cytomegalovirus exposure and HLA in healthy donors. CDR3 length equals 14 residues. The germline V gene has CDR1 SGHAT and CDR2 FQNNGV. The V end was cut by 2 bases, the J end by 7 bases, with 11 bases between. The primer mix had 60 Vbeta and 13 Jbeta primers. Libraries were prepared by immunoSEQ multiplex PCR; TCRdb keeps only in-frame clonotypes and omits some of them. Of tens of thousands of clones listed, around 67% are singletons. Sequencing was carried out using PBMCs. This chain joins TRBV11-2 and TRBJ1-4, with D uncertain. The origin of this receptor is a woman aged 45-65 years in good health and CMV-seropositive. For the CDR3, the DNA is TGTGCCAGCAGCTTACAGGCGTTGGGTGAAAAACTGTTTTTT. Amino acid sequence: CASSLQALGEKLFF. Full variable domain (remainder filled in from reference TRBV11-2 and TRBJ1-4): EAGVAQSPRYKIIEKRQSVAFWCNPISGHATLYWYQQILGQGPKLLIQFQNNGVVDDSQLPKDRFSAERLKGVDSTLKIQPAKLEDSAVYLCASSLQALGEKLFFGSGTQLSVL.